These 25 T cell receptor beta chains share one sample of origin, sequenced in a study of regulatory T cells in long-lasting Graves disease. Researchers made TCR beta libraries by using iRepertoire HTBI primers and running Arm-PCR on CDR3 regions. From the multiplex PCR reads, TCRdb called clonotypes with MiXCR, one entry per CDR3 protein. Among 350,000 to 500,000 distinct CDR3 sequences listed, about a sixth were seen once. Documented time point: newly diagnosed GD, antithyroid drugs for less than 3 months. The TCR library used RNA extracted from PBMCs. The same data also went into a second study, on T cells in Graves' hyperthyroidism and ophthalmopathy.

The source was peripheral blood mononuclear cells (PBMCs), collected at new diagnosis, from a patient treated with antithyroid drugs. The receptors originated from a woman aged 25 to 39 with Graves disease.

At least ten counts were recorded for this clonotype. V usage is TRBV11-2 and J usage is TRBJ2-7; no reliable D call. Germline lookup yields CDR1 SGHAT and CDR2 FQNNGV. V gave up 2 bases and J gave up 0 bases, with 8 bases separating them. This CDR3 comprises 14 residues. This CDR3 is CASSLNRLSYEQYF. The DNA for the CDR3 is TGTGCCAGCAGCTTAAACCGACTCTCCTACGAGCAGTACTTC.

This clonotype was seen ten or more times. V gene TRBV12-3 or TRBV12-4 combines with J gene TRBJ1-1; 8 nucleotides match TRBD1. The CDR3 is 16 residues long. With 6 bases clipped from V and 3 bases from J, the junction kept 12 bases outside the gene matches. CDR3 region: CASRPLDRALDTEAFF. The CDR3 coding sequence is TGTGCCAGCAGACCCCTGGACAGGGCCTTAGACACTGAAGCTTTCTTT.

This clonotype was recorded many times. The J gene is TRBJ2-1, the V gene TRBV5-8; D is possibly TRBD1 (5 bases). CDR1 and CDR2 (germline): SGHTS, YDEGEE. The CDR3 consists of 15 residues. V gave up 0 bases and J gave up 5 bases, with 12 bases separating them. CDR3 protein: CASSLGLGENNEQFF. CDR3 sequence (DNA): TGTGCCAGCAGCTTGGGGCTAGGGGAAAACAATGAGCAGTTCTTC.

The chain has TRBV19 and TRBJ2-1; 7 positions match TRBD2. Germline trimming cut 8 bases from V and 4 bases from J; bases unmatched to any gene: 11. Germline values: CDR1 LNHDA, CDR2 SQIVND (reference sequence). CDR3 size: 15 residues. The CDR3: CASGGLADLYNEQFF. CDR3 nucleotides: TGTGCCAGTGGGGGTCTAGCGGACTTATACAATGAGCAGTTCTTC.

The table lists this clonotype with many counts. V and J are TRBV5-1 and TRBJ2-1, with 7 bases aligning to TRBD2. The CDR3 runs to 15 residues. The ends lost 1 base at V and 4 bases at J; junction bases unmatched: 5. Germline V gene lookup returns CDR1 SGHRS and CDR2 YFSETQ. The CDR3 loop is CASSLRAGIYNEQFF. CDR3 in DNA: TGCGCCAGCAGCTTGCGAGCGGGGATTTACAATGAGCAGTTCTTC.

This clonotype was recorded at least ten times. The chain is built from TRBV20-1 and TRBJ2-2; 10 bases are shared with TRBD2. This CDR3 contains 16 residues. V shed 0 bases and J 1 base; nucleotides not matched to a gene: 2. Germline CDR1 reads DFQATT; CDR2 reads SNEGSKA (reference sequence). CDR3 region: CSARDEREGNTGELFF. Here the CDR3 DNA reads TGCAGTGCTAGAGATGAGCGGGAGGGGAACACCGGGGAGCTGTTTTTT.

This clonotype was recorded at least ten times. CDR3 in amino acids: CASVLPGQGGYEQYF. For the CDR3, the DNA is TGTGCCAGCGTCCTACCCGGCCAGGGAGGCTACGAGCAGTACTTC. The chain is built from TRBV7-9 and TRBJ2-7; tentatively, D is TRBD2 (6 bases). CDR3 length: 15 residues. The germline V gene encodes CDR1 SEHNR and CDR2 FQNEAQ (reference sequence). Trimming cost V 8 bases and J 3 bases, with 20 bases left between them.

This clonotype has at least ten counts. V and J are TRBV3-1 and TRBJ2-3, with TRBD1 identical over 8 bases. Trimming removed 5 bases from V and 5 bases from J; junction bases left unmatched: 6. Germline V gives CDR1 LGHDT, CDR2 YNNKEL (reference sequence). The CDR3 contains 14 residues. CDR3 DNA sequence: TGTGCCAGCAGCTACGGACAGGGAGGAGATACGCAGTATTTT. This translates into CASSYGQGGDTQYF.

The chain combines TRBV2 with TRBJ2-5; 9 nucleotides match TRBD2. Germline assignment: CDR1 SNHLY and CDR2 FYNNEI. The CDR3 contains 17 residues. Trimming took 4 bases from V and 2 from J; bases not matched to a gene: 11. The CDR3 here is CASSVSRTSAPQETQYF. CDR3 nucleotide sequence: TGTGCCAGCAGTGTTTCTAGGACTAGCGCGCCGCAAGAGACCCAGTACTTC.

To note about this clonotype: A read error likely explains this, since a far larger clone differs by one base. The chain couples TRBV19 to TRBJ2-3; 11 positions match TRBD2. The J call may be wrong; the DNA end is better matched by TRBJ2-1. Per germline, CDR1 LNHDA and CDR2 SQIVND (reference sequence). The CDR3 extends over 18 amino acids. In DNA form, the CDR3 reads TGTGCCAGTAGTTCAGCTAGCGGGAGGACAATAGGTACTCATAAGCAGTTCTTC. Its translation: CASSSASGRTIGTHKQFF.

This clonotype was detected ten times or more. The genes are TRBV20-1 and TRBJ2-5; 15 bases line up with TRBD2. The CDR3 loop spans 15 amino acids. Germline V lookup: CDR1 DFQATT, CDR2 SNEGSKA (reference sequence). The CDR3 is CNPGLAGGRKETQYF. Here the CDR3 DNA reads TGCAACCCCGGACTAGCGGGAGGGAGGAAAGAGACCCAGTACTTC.

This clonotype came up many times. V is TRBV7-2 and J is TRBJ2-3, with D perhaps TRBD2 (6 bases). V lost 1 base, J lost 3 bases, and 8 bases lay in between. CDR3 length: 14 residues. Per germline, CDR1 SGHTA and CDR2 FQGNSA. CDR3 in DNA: TGTGCCAGCAGCTTAGTGGGGGGAACAGATACGCAGTATTTT. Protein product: CASSLVGGTDTQYF.

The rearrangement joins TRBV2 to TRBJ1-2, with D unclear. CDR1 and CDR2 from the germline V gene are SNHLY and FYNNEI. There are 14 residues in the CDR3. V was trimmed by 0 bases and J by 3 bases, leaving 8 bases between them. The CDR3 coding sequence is TGTGCCAGCAGTGAAGCGGCCGGACACTATGGCTACACCTTC. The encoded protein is CASSEAAGHYGYTF. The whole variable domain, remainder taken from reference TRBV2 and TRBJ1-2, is EPEVTQTPSHQVTQMGQEVILRCVPISNHLYFYWYRQILGQKVEFLVSFYNNEISEKSEIFDDQFSVERPDGSNFTLKIRSTKLEDSAMYFCASSEAAGHYGYTFGSGTRLTVV.

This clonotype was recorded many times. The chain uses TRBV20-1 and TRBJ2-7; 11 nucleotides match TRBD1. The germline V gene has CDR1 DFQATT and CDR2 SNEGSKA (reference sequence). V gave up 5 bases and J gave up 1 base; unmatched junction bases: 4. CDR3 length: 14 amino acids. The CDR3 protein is CSAGQGARSYEQYF. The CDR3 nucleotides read TGCAGTGCTGGACAGGGGGCGAGGTCCTACGAGCAGTACTTC.

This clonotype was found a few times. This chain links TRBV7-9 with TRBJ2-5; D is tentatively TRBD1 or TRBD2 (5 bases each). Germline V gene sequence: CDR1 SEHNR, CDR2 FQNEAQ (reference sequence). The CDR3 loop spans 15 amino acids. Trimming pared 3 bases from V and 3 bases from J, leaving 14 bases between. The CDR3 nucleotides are TGTGCCAGCAGCTTTTCCCGGGACCCCAAAGAGACCCAGTACTTC. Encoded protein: CASSFSRDPKETQYF.

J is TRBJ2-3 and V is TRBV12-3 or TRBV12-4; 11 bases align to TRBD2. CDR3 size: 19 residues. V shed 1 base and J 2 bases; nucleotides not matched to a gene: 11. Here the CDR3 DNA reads TGTGCCAGCAGTTTAGGAGGTCCCGGGACTAGCGGAACCACAGATACGCAGTATTTT. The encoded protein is CASSLGGPGTSGTTDTQYF.

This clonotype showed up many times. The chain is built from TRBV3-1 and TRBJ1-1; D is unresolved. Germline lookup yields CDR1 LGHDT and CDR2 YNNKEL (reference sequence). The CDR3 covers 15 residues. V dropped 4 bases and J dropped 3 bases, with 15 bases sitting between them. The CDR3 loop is CASSPEGGYYTEAFF. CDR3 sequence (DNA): TGTGCCAGCAGCCCCGAGGGAGGATACTACACTGAAGCTTTCTTT.

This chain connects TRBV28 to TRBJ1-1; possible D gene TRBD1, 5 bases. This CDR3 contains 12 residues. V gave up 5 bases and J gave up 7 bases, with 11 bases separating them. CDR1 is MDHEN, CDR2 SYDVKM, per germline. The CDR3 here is CASSPGRVEAFF. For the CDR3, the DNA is TGTGCCAGCAGTCCTGGCAGGGTTGAAGCTTTCTTT.

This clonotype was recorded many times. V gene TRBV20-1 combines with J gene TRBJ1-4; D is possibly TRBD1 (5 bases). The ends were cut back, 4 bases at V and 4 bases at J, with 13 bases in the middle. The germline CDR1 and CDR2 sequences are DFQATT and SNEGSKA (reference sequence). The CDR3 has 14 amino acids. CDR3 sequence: CSAKEQRGNEKLFF. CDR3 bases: TGCAGTGCTAAAGAACAAAGGGGTAATGAAAAACTGTTTTTT.

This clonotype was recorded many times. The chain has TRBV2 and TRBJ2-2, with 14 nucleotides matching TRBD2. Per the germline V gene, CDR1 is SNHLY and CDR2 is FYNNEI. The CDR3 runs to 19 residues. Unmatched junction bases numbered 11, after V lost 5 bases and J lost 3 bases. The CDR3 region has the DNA TGTGCCAGCAGTCCTAGACTAGCGGGAGGGTCGGCTTACACCGGGGAGCTGTTTTTT. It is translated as CASSPRLAGGSAYTGELFF.

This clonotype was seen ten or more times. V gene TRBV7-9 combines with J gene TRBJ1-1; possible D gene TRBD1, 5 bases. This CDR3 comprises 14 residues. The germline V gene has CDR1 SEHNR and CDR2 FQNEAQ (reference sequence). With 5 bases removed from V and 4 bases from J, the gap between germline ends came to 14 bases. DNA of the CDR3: TGTGCCAGCAGCCGAGTGCGGGGCGGCACTGAAGCTTTCTTT. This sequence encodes CASSRVRGGTEAFF.

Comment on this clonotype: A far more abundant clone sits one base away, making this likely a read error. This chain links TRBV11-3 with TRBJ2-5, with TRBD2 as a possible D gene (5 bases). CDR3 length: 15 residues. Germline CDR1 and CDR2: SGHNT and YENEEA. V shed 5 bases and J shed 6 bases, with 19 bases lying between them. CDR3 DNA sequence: TGTGCCAGCAGCAACTCGCCCAGCCGGAGGCAGACCCAGTACTTC. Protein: CASSNSPSRRQTQYF. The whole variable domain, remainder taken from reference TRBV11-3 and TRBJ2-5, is EAGVVQSPRYKIIEKKQPVAFWCNPISGHNTLYWYLQNLGQGPELLIRYENEEAVDDSQLPKDRFSAERLKGVDSTLKIQPAELGDSAVYLCASSNSPSRRQTQYFGPGTRLLVL.

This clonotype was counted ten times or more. The CDR3 region is CASSFTGTGVGYEQYF. CDR3 nucleotide sequence: TGTGCCAGCAGCTTTACTGGGACAGGGGTAGGCTACGAGCAGTACTTC. The V call is TRBV7-2, the J call TRBJ2-7, with 10 bases lining up with TRBD1. The J segment lost 3 bases and the V segment lost 3 bases, leaving 8 bases of the junction unmatched. This CDR3 has 16 amino acids. The germline CDR1 and CDR2 sequences are SGHTA and FQGNSA.

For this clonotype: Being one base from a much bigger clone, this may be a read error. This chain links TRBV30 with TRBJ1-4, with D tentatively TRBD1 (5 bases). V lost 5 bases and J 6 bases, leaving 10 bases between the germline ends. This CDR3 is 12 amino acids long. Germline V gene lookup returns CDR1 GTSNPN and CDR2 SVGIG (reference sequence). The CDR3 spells CAWARDDEKLFF. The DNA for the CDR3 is TGTGCCTGGGCGAGGGACGATGAAAAACTGTTTTTT. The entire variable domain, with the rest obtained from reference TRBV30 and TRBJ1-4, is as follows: SQTIHQWPATLVQPVGSPLSLECTVEGTSNPNLYWYRQAAGRGLQLLFYSVGIGQISSEVPQNLSASRPQDRQFILSSKKLLLSDSGFYLCAWARDDEKLFFGSGTQLSVL.

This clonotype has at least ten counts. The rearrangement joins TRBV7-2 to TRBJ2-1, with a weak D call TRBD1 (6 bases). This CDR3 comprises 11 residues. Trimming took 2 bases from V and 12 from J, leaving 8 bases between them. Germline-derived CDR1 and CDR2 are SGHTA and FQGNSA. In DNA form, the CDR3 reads TGTGCCAGCAGCTTAAGAGGGGGGCAGTTCTTC. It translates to CASSLRGGQFF.